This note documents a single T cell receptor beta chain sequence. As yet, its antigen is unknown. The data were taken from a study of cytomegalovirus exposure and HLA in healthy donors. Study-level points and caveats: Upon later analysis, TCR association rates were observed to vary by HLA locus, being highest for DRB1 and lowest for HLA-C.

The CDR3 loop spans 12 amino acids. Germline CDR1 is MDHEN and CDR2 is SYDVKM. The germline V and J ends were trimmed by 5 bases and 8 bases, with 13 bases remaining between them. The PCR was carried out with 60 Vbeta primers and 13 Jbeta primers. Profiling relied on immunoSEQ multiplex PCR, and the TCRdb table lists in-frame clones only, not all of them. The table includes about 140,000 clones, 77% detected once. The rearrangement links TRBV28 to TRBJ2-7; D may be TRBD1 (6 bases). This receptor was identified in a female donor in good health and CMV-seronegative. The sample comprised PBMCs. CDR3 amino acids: CASSLPQGQQYF. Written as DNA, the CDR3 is TGTGCCAGCAGTCTACCACAGGGACAGCAGTACTTC.